The 8 T cell receptor beta chains reported below all come from one sample, sequenced in a study of T cell clones after liver transplantation. Only in-frame clones appear in the TCRdb table, and some are missing; sequencing was by immunoSEQ multiplex PCR. This table holds about 75,000 clones, around four fifths found once. The sample in question was CD4+ T cells from blood, obtained about 50 months after liver transplant. All receptors come from a human patient who received a liver transplant. The T cells may come from the graft donor.

V is TRBV7-2 and J is TRBJ2-1; perhaps TRBD1 as D (7 bases). The CDR3 covers 16 residues. The germline gives CDR1 SGHTA, CDR2 FQGNSA. The V end was cut by 3 bases, the J end by 0 bases, with 12 bases between. CDR3 DNA: TGTGCCAGCAGCTTTAACCAGGGGGGCTCCTACAATGAGCAGTTCTTC. Its protein product is CASSFNQGGSYNEQFF.

The J gene is TRBJ2-7, the V gene TRBV13; 7 nucleotides line up with TRBD2. This CDR3 has 14 amino acids. Germline CDR1 reads PRHDT; CDR2 reads FYEKMQ (reference sequence). V trimming: 3 bases; J trimming: 4 bases; junction bases outside the gene matches: 6. DNA for the CDR3: TGTGCCAGCAGCTTGGGGGGGTTCATTTACGAGCAGTACTTC. Residues: CASSLGGFIYEQYF. Drawing the rest from reference TRBV13 and TRBJ2-7, the complete variable domain is AAGVIQSPRHLIKEKRETATLKCYPIPRHDTVYWYQQGPGQDPQFLISFYEKMQSDKGSIPDRFSAQQFSDYHSELNMSSLELGDSALYFCASSLGGFIYEQYFGPGTRLTVT.

The CDR3 DNA reads as TGTGCCAGTCGCCCTAGGGGACTAGCGGGGGGGTACAATGAGCAGTTCTTC. Translation: CASRPRGLAGGYNEQFF. The rearrangement uses TRBV27 and TRBJ2-1, with TRBD2 identical over 16 bases. Germline assignment: CDR1 MNHEY and CDR2 SMNVEV (reference sequence). Losses at the gene ends were 9 bases for V and 4 bases for J; bases not matched to a gene: 9. CDR3 length equals 17 residues.

V gene TRBV7-2 combines with J gene TRBJ2-1, with D unresolved. With 1 base removed from V and 2 bases from J, the gap between germline ends came to 18 bases. The CDR3 has 18 residues. The germline V gene has CDR1 SGHTA and CDR2 FQGNSA. In nucleotides, the CDR3 is TGTGCCAGCAGCTTAGAAGGCCCGGTGGGATTCCCCTACAATGAGCAGTTCTTC. As protein: CASSLEGPVGFPYNEQFF.

J is TRBJ2-3 and V is TRBV7-3; maybe TRBD2 (6 bases). V lost 1 base, J lost 4 bases, and 12 bases lay in between. Germline V lookup: CDR1 SGHTA, CDR2 FQGTGA. This CDR3 region has 15 residues. The CDR3 DNA reads as TGTGCCAGCAGCTTAAACCTCGGGGGACCAGATACGCAGTATTTT. Protein product: CASSLNLGGPDTQYF.

The chain employs TRBV5-1 and TRBJ2-2; the D gene is possibly TRBD2 (5 bases). Looked up from germline, CDR1 is SGHRS and CDR2 is YFSETQ. CDR3 length equals 14 residues. V dropped 6 bases and J dropped 4 bases, with 13 bases sitting between them. The CDR3: CASTTEEGTGELFF. The CDR3 region has the DNA TGCGCCAGCACCACCGAAGAGGGCACCGGGGAGCTGTTTTTT.

The chain carries TRBV29-1 and TRBJ1-1, with TRBD1 matching 7 bases. Germline V CDR1 and CDR2: SQVTM, ANQGSEA. V gave up 6 bases and J gave up 2 bases; unmatched junction bases: 6. This CDR3 has 13 residues. The CDR3 spells CSVKTGRNTEAFF. CDR3 nucleotides: TGCAGCGTCAAGACAGGGCGAAACACTGAAGCTTTCTTT.

V usage is TRBV9 and J usage is TRBJ1-5; TRBD1 matches at 8 bases. The germline V gene has CDR1 SGDLS and CDR2 YYNGEE. The CDR3 runs 14 residues. V shed 3 bases and J 6 bases; nucleotides not matched to a gene: 5. CDR3 in DNA: TGTGCCAGCAGCGGAACAGGGGGTGGTCAGCCCCAGCATTTT. Protein: CASSGTGGGQPQHF.